This is a list of T cell receptor beta chains from one sample in a study of blood T cell repertoires in COVID-19. Generated by immunoSEQ multiplex PCR, the TCRdb table keeps only in-frame clones and is missing some. This sample has 270,000 or so clones; around 90% occur once, and the top ten carry about 2.1%. Sequencing input: peripheral blood. These receptors all stem from a woman aged 55-75 years with COVID-19, enrolled during active disease. Each CDR3 is given with its conserved first and last residue. The D gene is left open where the match is weak. Only some rows state a clone size, as once, few, many or a class for expanded clones.

V	J	size	D	CDR3	DNA
TRBV12-3/TRBV12-4	TRBJ1-5	.	.	CASSFGQQPQHF	TGTGCCAGCAGTTTTGGACAACAGCCCCAGCATTTT
TRBV29-1	TRBJ1-1	.	.	CSCGEAGEGEAFF	TGCAGCTGTGGGGAGGCAGGCGAGGGGGAAGCTTTCTTT
TRBV7-8	TRBJ2-2	.	TRBD1	CASSHGQGAGGELFF	TGTGCCAGCAGCCACGGACAGGGGGCGGGCGGGGAGCTGTTTTTT
TRBV6-5	TRBJ1-2	.	.	CASSYSGRTTYGYTF	TGTGCCAGCAGTTACTCGGGACGGACTACCTATGGCTACACCTTC
TRBV5-1	TRBJ2-1	.	TRBD2	CASSLAGTSGGAGSNEQFF	TGCGCCAGCAGCTTGGCCGGGACTAGCGGGGGAGCGGGGTCCAATGAGCAGTTCTTC
TRBV10-3	TRBJ1-2	.	TRBD1	CAIDAGGGYTF	TGTGCCATCGACGCAGGGGGTGGCTACACCTTC
TRBV6-2/TRBV6-3	TRBJ2-7	.	TRBD1	CASSYSLRGQGYEQYF	TGTGCCAGCAGTTACTCATTGAGGGGACAGGGCTACGAGCAGTACTTC
TRBV11-2	TRBJ2-2	.	.	CASSLGRTGELFF	TGTGCCAGCAGCTTAGGGAGGACCGGGGAGCTGTTTTTT
TRBV9	TRBJ2-5	.	TRBD2	CASSAPGISGGTQETQYF	TGTGCCAGCAGCGCCCCAGGGATTAGCGGGGGGACCCAAGAGACCCAGTACTTC
TRBV6-2/TRBV6-3	TRBJ2-5	.	TRBD2	CASSHRRGLAGGSETQYF	TGTGCCAGCAGCCACCGGAGAGGGCTAGCGGGGGGGTCAGAGACCCAGTACTTC
TRBV9	TRBJ1-2	.	TRBD1	CASSVDGQGNYGYTF	TGTGCCAGCAGCGTAGACGGACAGGGAAACTATGGCTACACCTTC
TRBV7-2	TRBJ2-3	.	.	CASSLHRDTQYF	TGTGCCAGCAGCTTACATCGGGATACGCAGTATTTT
TRBV2	TRBJ2-7	once	TRBD2	CASSPTSGGAEQYF	TGTGCCAGCAGCCCGACTAGCGGGGGGGCGGAGCAGTACTTC
TRBV19	TRBJ1-1	.	.	CASSWTENTEAFF	TGTGCCAGTAGCTGGACAGAGAACACTGAAGCTTTCTTT
TRBV3-1/TRBV3-2	TRBJ1-1	.	.	CASSQEGGTEAFF	TGTGCCAGCAGCCAAGAAGGAGGCACTGAAGCTTTCTTT